A single sample is the source of the 16 T cell receptor beta chains below, sequenced in a study of molecular identifiers for immune sequencing clone quantification. TCRdb reprocessed the PCR reads via MiXCR and lists one record per CDR3 protein. The sample yields hundreds of thousands of distinct CDR3 sequences, over 25% seen once. Sample: naive CD8+ T cells from blood, with Jurkat cell RNA spiked in. Subset indicated: FACS-sorted CD8+CD4-CCR7+CD45RA+ naive T cells. The receptors here all came from a human donor in good health. Some libraries in this study had Jurkat cell RNA spiked in.

V is TRBV4-3 and J is TRBJ1-4; D call uncertain. Per germline, CDR1 LGHNA and CDR2 YSLEER. V was pared by 1 base and J by 8 bases, with 17 bases between. The CDR3 is 16 residues long. DNA of the CDR3: TGCGCCAGCAGCCAAGTCATGAGTTCGAGGAAGGAAAAACTGTTTTTT. Translating it yields CASSQVMSSRKEKLFF.

V and J are TRBV27 and TRBJ2-7; perhaps TRBD2 as D (5 bases). V was clipped by 3 bases and J by 3 bases, with 12 bases between them. Germline V gene lookup returns CDR1 MNHEY and CDR2 SMNVEV (reference sequence). The CDR3 extends over 14 amino acids. CDR3 amino acids: CASSFAGRFYEQYF. In DNA form, the CDR3 reads TGTGCCAGCAGTTTCGCGGGCAGGTTCTACGAGCAGTACTTC.

This clonotype was observed once. The V and J genes are TRBV30 and TRBJ1-2, with D unclear. Between the trimmed V and J ends, which lost 0 bases and 3 bases, there was a span of 5 bases. CDR1 is GTSNPN and CDR2 is SVGIG in the germline V gene (reference sequence). This CDR3 has 12 residues. The CDR3 coding sequence is TGTGCCTGGAGTGTGTCGTACTATGGCTACACCTTC. Translation: CAWSVSYYGYTF. The entire variable domain, with the rest obtained from reference TRBV30 and TRBJ1-2, is as follows: SQTIHQWPATLVQPVGSPLSLECTVEGTSNPNLYWYRQAAGRGLQLLFYSVGIGQISSEVPQNLSASRPQDRQFILSSKKLLLSDSGFYLCAWSVSYYGYTFGSGTRLTVV.

This clonotype was detected only a few times. A much larger clone lies a single base off, so this may be a read error. The J gene is TRBJ1-5, the V gene TRBV28; possibly TRBD1 for D (6 bases). The germline gives CDR1 MDHEN, CDR2 SYDVKM. The CDR3 totals 13 residues. Deletions cut 8 bases from V and 5 bases from J, with 13 bases between. CDR3 coding DNA: TGTGCCAGCCAAGGGGGGAGCGATCAGCCCCAGCATTTT. It codes for CASQGGSDQPQHF.

This clonotype was detected ten times or more. The V and J genes are TRBV6-2 or TRBV6-3 and TRBJ1-5; 11 bases agree with TRBD1. Germline loops: CDR1 MNHEY, CDR2 SVGEGT. With 0 bases clipped from V and 4 bases from J, the junction kept 5 bases outside the gene matches. The CDR3 runs 17 residues. The CDR3 is CASSYSWTGGANQPQHF. CDR3 nucleotide sequence: TGTGCCAGCAGTTACTCGTGGACAGGGGGCGCGAATCAGCCCCAGCATTTT.

This chain links TRBV14 with TRBJ1-1; D possibly corresponds to TRBD1 (5 bases). The CDR3 covers 15 residues. Germline CDR1 and CDR2: SGHDN and FVKESK. The V gene lost 4 bases and the J gene lost 6 bases, with 18 bases spanning the gap. CDR3 sequence reads: CASSLKIGGGPEAFF. The CDR3 DNA sequence: TGTGCCAGCAGCCTCAAGATTGGCGGGGGACCTGAAGCTTTCTTT.

This clonotype has a handful of counts. The rearrangement uses TRBV11-2 and TRBJ2-7, with 9 positions matching TRBD2. The CDR3 spans 16 residues. V gave up 2 bases and J gave up 0 bases; unmatched junction bases: 5. Germline CDR1 reads SGHAT; CDR2 reads FQNNGV. This CDR3 is CASSLSTSGNSYEQYF. CDR3 bases: TGTGCCAGCAGCTTATCGACTAGCGGCAACTCCTACGAGCAGTACTTC.

Remarks on this clonotype: A single base separates this from a much larger clone, so it may be a read error. The chain joins TRBV4-1 to TRBJ2-7; possible D gene TRBD2, 5 bases. This CDR3 contains 14 residues. In germline, CDR1 is MGHRA, CDR2 YSYEKL. CDR3 sequence: CASSQDRLAYKQYF. The CDR3 nucleotides are TGCGCCAGCAGCCAAGATCGCCTAGCCTACAAGCAGTACTTC.

This clonotype was picked up many times. V gene TRBV29-1 combines with J gene TRBJ1-3; no definite D call. This CDR3 has 12 amino acids. Per germline, CDR1 SQVTM and CDR2 ANQGSEA. Trimming stripped 6 bases from V and 3 bases from J, with 9 bases between. The CDR3 DNA follows: TGCAGCGTCAGTTTTGGTGGAAACACCATATATTTT. This encodes CSVSFGGNTIYF.

The CDR3 reads CSVEELTGGEGYTF. CDR3 DNA: TGCAGCGTTGAAGAATTGACAGGGGGGGAGGGCTACACCTTC. This chain joins TRBV29-1 and TRBJ1-2; the match to TRBD1 covers 9 bases. Germline V gene sequence: CDR1 SQVTM, CDR2 ANQGSEA. V was clipped by 0 bases and J by 8 bases; unmatched bases: 7. There are 14 residues in the CDR3. The full variable domain, in which reference TRBV29-1 and TRBJ1-2 provide the parts outside the CDR3, is SAVISQKPSRDICQRGTSLTIQCQVDSQVTMMFWYRQQPGQSLTLIATANQGSEATYESGFVIDKFPISRPNLTFSTLTVSNMSPEDSSIYLCSVEELTGGEGYTFGSGTRLTVV.

This clonotype was detected only a few times. This chain links TRBV20-1 with TRBJ2-5; unclear D gene. CDR1 and CDR2 (germline): DFQATT, SNEGSKA (reference sequence). V gave up 3 bases and J gave up 4 bases, with 12 bases separating them. This CDR3 is built from 13 residues. The CDR3 loop reads CSASSDFGETQYF. CDR3 nucleotide sequence: TGCAGTGCTAGTTCGGATTTCGGAGAGACCCAGTACTTC.

With regard to this clonotype: With a much larger clone just one base away, this may be a read error. V is TRBV3-1 and J is TRBJ1-1; D ambiguous. In germline, CDR1 is LGHDT, CDR2 YNNKEL (reference sequence). Trimming cost V 4 bases and J 10 bases, with 19 bases left between them. The CDR3 has 14 residues. The CDR3 loop is CASSPATGVIGAFF. CDR3 coding DNA: TGTGCCAGCAGCCCGGCAACCGGAGTTATCGGAGCTTTCTTT.

This clonotype was seen ten or more times. This sequence joins TRBV28 and TRBJ2-7; 7 nucleotides align to TRBD1. Germline CDR1 is MDHEN and CDR2 is SYDVKM. The CDR3 has 12 residues. The ends lost 6 bases at V and 4 bases at J; junction bases unmatched: 3. The CDR3 region has the DNA TGTGCCAGCAGCGAGGGACAGTACGAGCAGTACTTC. This codes for CASSEGQYEQYF.

Worth noting for this clonotype: A much larger clone sits a single nucleotide away, making a read error possible. The rearrangement joins TRBV20-1 to TRBJ2-7; D may be TRBD2 (7 bases). The V gene lost 2 bases and the J gene lost 0 bases, with 14 bases spanning the gap. Germline CDR1 DFQATT, CDR2 SNEGSKA (reference sequence). The CDR3 runs 15 residues. CDR3 sequence (DNA): TGCAGTGCTAGAAGGGGGGGGACTATCTCCTACGAGCAGTACTTC. As protein: CSARRGGTISYEQYF.

This clonotype has a handful of counts. CDR3: CASKDRGEAGELFF. The CDR3 region has the DNA TGTGCCAGCAAGGACAGGGGGGAAGCCGGGGAGCTGTTTTTT. The J gene is TRBJ2-2, the V gene TRBV6-1; 10 nucleotides agree with TRBD1. Germline assignment: CDR1 MNHNS and CDR2 SASEGT. With 7 bases clipped from V and 6 bases from J, the junction kept 5 bases outside the gene matches. The CDR3 spans 14 residues.

Details on this clonotype: A read error is likely, as this CDR3 ends without the conserved phenylalanine or tryptophan. The genes are TRBV4-3 and TRBJ2-7, with 10 bases that match TRBD1. The CDR3 totals 16 residues. The trim removed 2 bases at V and 2 bases at J, leaving 6 bases unmatched. Germline CDR1 LGHNA, CDR2 YSLEER. As DNA, the CDR3 is TGCGCCAGCAGCCAACACCGGACAGGGGGAACCTACGAGCAGTACTCC. Its protein is CASSQHRTGGTYEQYS.